The following is a T cell receptor beta chain sequence with its context. This clonotype has ten or more counts. What antigen it recognizes has not been identified. Qualities for individual bases were not recorded, and no much larger clone is one base off. The germline V gene (reference sequence) provides CDR1 SGHKS and CDR2 YYEKEE. The germline V end is reduced by 4 bases and the J end by 10 bases; junction bases left unmatched: 8. The CDR3 numbers 14 residues from cysteine through phenylalanine. The entry retains the CDR3 DNA only, 42 bases that are in frame from base 1. This specimen comes from a study of immune aging and cytomegalovirus after organ transplant (dated by TCRdb to the early 2020s). Background for the entire study: Three-drug immunosuppression with prednisone, tacrolimus, and mycophenolate was given to all transplant recipients.

What the time point label conveys for this sample: five sample-tagged time points from pre-transplant (day -1) to day 368 post-transplant, pooled. PBMC were thawed and then stimulated for more than 10 hours with a CMV IE-1 overlapping peptide library, with no transport inhibitors added. After thawing, cells rested overnight before stimulation in R10 medium with CD28/CD49d costimulation. The IE-1 peptide library consisted of 15-amino-acid peptides overlapping by 11 amino acids. Each time point was barcoded with BD Single-Cell Multiplexing Kit Sample Tags, pooled, and stained with oligo-conjugated anti-CD45RA plus sorting antibodies. A BD FACSAria III was used to sort CMV-responsive CD8+CD137+ and CD4+CD154+ T cells at 4-way purity. Blood was drawn into EDTA vacutainers and was processed by Ficoll gradient within 1-24 hours. Libraries were constructed by single-cell sequencing. For sequencing, an Illumina NovaSeq 6000 was employed. For cell capture and library preparation, the team used the BD Rhapsody Targeted mRNA and AbSeq Reagent Kit in a microwell format. The libraries included TCR, sample tags, AbSeq, and targeted mRNA from the Human T-Cell Expression Panel, along with custom TOX and TOX2 primers. Libraries were sequenced on an Illumina NovaSeq. Regarding the original processing steps: The analysis covered around 10,000 cells in total, of which fewer than 8,500 were CD8 T cells and about 4,500 were CD8 T cells with an identifiable TCR CDR3. The BD Rhapsody Targeted Analysis Pipeline, including V(D)J processing, was run on the Seven Bridges Genomics platform to process the raw data. SeqGeq 1.6.0 was used for quality control, Sample Tag demultiplexing with Lex-BDSMK, clone identification with VDJ Explorer, and Seurat clustering. Clones making up <1% of CD8 T cells were classified as non-expanded, and clones making up >2.5% of the sample were classified as clonal expansions. TCRdb applied fastp at Q25 and MiXCR to the public reads, then kept only in-frame beta chains. Entries are consolidated by CDR3 protein sequence, retaining the most common genes and DNA. The V and J calls and clone size are TCRdb's, not the authors'. The sample records about 21,000 distinct CDR3 sequences, approximately 40% of which are singletons. The ten largest clonotypes hold less than 30% of the sample.

Study-level results and caveats: CD57 was not measured in the sequencing data, so a conservative gene-based aging definition was used instead. Large clones contained a bigger proportion of TEMRA cells, and over time the seven largest clones (around 1,900 cells) picked up aged and TEMRA cells and lost TCM cells. Aged-phenotype cells increased post-transplant regardless of clone size, earlier in large clones (days 200-264) than small clones, following viremia.

The sample in question was CMV peptide-activated CD4+ and CD8+ T cells sorted from blood, obtained at five time points, pooled. Taken with the paper, the label for cell subset or site translates to: sorted CD8+CD137+ and CD4+CD154+ T cells after about 11 h CMV IE-1 peptide stimulation. The sequence derives from a female donor who had a heart transplant and CMV viremia. The chain employs TRBV5-5 and TRBJ1-6, with TRBD1 matching 7 junction bases. The nucleotide sequence is given as TGTGCCAGCAGCGACCCGGGACAGATCTCACCCCTCCACTTT. The resulting protein is CASSDPGQISPLHF. The reference TRBV5-5 and TRBJ1-6 proteins fill in what lies around the CDR3, so the full variable domain reads DAGVTQSPTHLIKTRGQQVTLRCSPISGHKSVSWYQQVLGQGPQFIFQYYEKEERGRGNFPDRFSARQFPNYSSELNVNALLLGDSALYLCASSDPGQISPLHFGNGTRLTVT.